The text below deals with one TCR beta chain. The data originate from a study of blood T cell repertoires in COVID-19. Libraries were prepared by immunoSEQ multiplex PCR; TCRdb keeps only in-frame clonotypes and omits some of them. The data show about 190,000 clones, roughly 90% seen once. Trimming stripped 0 bases from V and 4 bases from J, with 7 bases between. The CDR3 totals 13 residues. Germline CDR1 is GTSNPN and CDR2 is SVGIG (reference sequence). The sequence was collected from a man in his forties or fifties with acute or convalescent COVID-19. The sequenced sample was peripheral blood. This chain connects TRBV30 to TRBJ1-5; a possible D gene is TRBD1 (5 bases). The DNA of the CDR3 is TGTGCCTGGAGTGTATGGACAAATCAGCCCCAGCATTTT. It specifies CAWSVWTNQPQHF. Based on the CDR3 plus reference TRBV30 and TRBJ1-5, the full variable domain is SQTIHQWPATLVQPVGSPLSLECTVEGTSNPNLYWYRQAAGRGLQLLFYSVGIGQISSEVPQNLSASRPQDRQFILSSKKLLLSDSGFYLCAWSVWTNQPQHFGDGTRLSIL.